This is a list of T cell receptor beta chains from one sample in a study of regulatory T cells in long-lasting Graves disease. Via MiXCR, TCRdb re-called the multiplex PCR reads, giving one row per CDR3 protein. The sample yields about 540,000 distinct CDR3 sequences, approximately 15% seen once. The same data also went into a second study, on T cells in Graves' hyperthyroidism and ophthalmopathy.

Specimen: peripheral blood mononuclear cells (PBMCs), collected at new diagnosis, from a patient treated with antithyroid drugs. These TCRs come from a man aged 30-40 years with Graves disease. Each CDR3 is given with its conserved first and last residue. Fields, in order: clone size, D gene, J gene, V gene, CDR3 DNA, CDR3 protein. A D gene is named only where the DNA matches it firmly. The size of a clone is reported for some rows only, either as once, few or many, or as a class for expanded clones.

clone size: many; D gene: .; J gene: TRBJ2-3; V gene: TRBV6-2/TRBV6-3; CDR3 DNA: TGTGCCAGCAGTTCTCCCGGACTGCAAGGAGCAGATACGCAGTATTTT; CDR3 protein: CASSSPGLQGADTQYF
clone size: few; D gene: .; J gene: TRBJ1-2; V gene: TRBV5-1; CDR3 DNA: TGCGCCAGCAGCTTGGCTGGGCTAAGCGGCTACACCTTC; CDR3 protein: CASSLAGLSGYTF
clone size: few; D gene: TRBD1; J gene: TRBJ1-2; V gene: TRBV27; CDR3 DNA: TGTGCCAGCAGTTTATCCCCCGCGACAGGGGTTGGCTACACCTTC; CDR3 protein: CASSLSPATGVGYTF
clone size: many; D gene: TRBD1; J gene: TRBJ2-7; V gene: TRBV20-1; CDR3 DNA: TGCAGTGCTTACACAGGGGGCGAGCAGTACTTC; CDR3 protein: CSAYTGGEQYF
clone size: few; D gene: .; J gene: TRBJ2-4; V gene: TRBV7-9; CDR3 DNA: TGTGCCAGCAGCTCTATCGGAACGGACCGCACAGCCAAAAACATTCAGTACTTC; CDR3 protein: CASSSIGTDRTAKNIQYF
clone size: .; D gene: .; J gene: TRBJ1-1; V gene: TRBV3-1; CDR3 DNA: TGTGCCAGCAGCCAATGGGGGGCCACTGAAGCTTTCTTT; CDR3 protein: CASSQWGATEAFF
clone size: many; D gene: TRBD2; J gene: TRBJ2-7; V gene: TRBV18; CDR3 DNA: TGTGCCAGCTCGACTACTAGCGGGGGTGGAAAGCAGTACTTC; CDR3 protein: CASSTTSGGGKQYF
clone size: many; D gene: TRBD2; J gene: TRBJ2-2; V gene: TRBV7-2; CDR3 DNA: TGTGCCAGCAGATACTCACTAGCGGGAGTCGGGGAGCTGTTTTTT; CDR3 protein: CASRYSLAGVGELFF
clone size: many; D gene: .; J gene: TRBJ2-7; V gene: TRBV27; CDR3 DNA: TGTGCCAGCAGCTGGGGGGATAGCAACGAGCAGTACTTC; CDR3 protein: CASSWGDSNEQYF
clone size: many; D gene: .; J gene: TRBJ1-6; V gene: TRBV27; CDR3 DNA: TGTGCCAACAGTAAGCTGAGCTCCTATAATTCACCCCTCCACTTT; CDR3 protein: CANSKLSSYNSPLHF
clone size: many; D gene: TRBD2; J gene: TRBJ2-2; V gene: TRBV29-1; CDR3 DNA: TGCAGCGTTCGGACTAGCCGCCCGGGGGAGCTGTTTTTT; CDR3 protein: CSVRTSRPGELFF
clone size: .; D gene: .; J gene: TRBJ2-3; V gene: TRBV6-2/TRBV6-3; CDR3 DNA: TGTGCCACGACCCGGGGGAGGACAGATACGCAGTATTTT; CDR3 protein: CATTRGRTDTQYF
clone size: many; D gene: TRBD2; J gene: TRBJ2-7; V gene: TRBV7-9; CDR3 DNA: TGTGCCAGCAGACCGGGCGGGAGAGGGTACGAGCAGTACTTC; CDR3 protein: CASRPGGRGYEQYF
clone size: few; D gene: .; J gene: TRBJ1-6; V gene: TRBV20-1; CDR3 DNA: TGCAGTGCAATCGATCAGGGTGATGTGTGGTCACCCCTCCACTTT; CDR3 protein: CSAIDQGDVWSPLHF
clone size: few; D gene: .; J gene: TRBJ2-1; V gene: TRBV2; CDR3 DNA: TGTGCCAGCAGTGAAGAAGGGGGTGGGGACTACAATGAGCAGTTCTTC; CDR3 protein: CASSEEGGGDYNEQFF
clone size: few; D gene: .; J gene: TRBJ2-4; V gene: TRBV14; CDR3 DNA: TGTGCCAGCAGCCAAGAAGGAAGGTCGGCCAAAAACATTCAGTACTTC; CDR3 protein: CASSQEGRSAKNIQYF
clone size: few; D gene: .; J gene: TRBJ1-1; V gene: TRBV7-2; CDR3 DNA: TGTGCCAGCAGCTTACACCTTCTAGGCACTGAAGCTTTCTTT; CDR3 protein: CASSLHLLGTEAFF
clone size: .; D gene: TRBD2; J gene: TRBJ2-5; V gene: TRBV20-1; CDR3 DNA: TGCAGTGCTCTGACGACTAGCGGGAGAGGGGAGACCCAGTACTTC; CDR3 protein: CSALTTSGRGETQYF
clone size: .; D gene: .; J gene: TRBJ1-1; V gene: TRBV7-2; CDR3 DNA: TGTGCCAGCAGCCAAGGCGGGGGCGGGGGTTATAGTGAAGCTTTCTTT; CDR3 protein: CASSQGGGGGYSEAFF
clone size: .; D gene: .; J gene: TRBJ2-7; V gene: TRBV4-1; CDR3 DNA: TGCGCCAGCAGCCATGGCGCGGGACCCTACGAGCAGTACTTC; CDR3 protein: CASSHGAGPYEQYF
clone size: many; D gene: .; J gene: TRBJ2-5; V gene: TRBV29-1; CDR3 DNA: TGCAGCGTTGAGTCCGGGGCCTACGGGGAGACCCAGTACTTC; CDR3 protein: CSVESGAYGETQYF
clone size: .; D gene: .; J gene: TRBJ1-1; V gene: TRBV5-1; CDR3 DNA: TGCGCCAGCAGCGAGGGCGACACTGTAGCTTTCTTT; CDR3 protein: CASSEGDTVAFF
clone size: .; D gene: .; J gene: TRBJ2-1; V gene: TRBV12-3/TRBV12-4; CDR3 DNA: TGTGCCAGCAGCCCTGCTGAGCAGTTCTTC; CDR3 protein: CASSPAEQFF
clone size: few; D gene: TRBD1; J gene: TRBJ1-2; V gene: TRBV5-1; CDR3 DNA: TGCGCCAGCAGCGTAGGTAGGACAGGGAGCCATGGCTACACCTTC; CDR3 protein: CASSVGRTGSHGYTF
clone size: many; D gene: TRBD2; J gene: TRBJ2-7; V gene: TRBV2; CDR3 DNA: TGTGCCAGCAGGGGGACTAGCGGGATGGCCTACGAGCAGTACTTC; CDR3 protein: CASRGTSGMAYEQYF
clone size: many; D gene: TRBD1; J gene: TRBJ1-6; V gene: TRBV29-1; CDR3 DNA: TGCAGCGTTGGCGGACAGGTCGAGTCACCCCTCCACTTT; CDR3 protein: CSVGGQVESPLHF
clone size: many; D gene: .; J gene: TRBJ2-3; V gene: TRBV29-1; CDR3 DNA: TGCAGCGTTGCGGGAGCTGGCACAGATACGCAGTATTTT; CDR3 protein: CSVAGAGTDTQYF
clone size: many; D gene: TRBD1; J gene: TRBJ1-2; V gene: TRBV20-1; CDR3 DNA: TGCAGTGCTGCTAGACAGGGTGGCTATGGCTACACCTTC; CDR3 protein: CSAARQGGYGYTF
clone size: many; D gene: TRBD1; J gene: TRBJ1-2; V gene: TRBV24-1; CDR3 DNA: TGTGCCACCAGTGAACCAACAGGGGACTATGGCTACACCTTC; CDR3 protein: CATSEPTGDYGYTF
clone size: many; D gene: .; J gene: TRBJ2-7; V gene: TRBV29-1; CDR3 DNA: TGCAGCGCCCAGGTGGGTCAGGGGCTGGCCTACGAGCAGTACTTC; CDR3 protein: CSAQVGQGLAYEQYF
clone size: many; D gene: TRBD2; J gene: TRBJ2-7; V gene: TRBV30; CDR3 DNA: TGTGCTTATAGCGGGGAGGCCTACGAGCAGTACTTC; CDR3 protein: CAYSGEAYEQYF
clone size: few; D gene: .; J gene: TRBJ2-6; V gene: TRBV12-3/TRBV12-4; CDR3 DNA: TGTGCCAGCAGCCCCCCAAGGGCAGGAAACTCTGGGGCCAACGTCCTGACTTTC; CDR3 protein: CASSPPRAGNSGANVLTF
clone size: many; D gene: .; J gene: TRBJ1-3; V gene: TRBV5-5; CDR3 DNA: TGTGCCAGCAGCTTAGGGGCCAGCTCTGGAAACACCATATATTTT; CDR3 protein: CASSLGASSGNTIYF
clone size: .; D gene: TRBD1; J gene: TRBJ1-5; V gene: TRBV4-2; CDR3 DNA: TGTGCCAGCAGCCAACGGGACAGGGATCATCAGCCCCAGCATTTT; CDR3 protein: CASSQRDRDHQPQHF
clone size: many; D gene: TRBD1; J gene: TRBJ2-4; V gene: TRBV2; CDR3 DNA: TGTGCCAGCAGTGCTAGGACAGGGAGCAAAAACATTCAGTACTTC; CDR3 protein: CASSARTGSKNIQYF
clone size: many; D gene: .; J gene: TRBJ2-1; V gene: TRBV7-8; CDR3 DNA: TGTGCCAGCAGCTTAGTCGAGTATTCCTCCAATGAGCAGTTCTTC; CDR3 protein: CASSLVEYSSNEQFF
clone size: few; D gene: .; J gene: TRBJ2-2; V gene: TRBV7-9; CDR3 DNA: TGTGCCAGCAGCTTAGGGACCCCGAACACCGGGGAGCTGTTTTTT; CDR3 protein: CASSLGTPNTGELFF
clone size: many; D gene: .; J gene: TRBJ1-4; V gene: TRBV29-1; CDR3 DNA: TGCAGCGTTCAACTTACAGGGTCCATGAATGAAAAACTGTTTTTT; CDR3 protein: CSVQLTGSMNEKLFF
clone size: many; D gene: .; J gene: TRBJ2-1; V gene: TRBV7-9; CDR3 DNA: TGTGCCAGCAGCTTAGGGGGGTTCAACAATGAGCAGTTCTTC; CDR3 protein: CASSLGGFNNEQFF
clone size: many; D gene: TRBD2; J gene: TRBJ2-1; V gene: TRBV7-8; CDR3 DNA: TGTGCCAGCAGCATAGCGGGGTACAATGAGCAGTTCTTC; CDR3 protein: CASSIAGYNEQFF
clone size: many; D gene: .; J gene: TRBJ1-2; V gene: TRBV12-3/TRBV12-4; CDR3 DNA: TGTGCCAGCAGTTTAGCATCGGACGGCGGGGGCTACACCTTC; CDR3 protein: CASSLASDGGGYTF